This T cell receptor (beta chain) was profiled in a study of blood T cell repertoires in COVID-19. The table came from immunoSEQ multiplex PCR; TCRdb's copy has only in-frame clones and leaves some out. The repertoire holds about 120,000 clones, roughly 85% seen once, with around 13% in the top ten. The CDR3 has 15 amino acids. Germline CDR1 and CDR2: MNHEY and SVGEGT. The V and J ends lost 2 bases and 5 bases, in that order; junction bases with no gene match: 8. V gene TRBV6-2 or TRBV6-3 combines with J gene TRBJ2-5, with 7 bases matching TRBD1. This TCR was recovered from a human donor in a cohort sampled during active COVID-19. The sequenced sample was peripheral blood. CDR3 protein: CASSYVTGTHETQYF. CDR3 bases: TGTGCCAGCAGTTACGTGACAGGGACGCACGAGACCCAGTACTTC.